This TCR beta chain stems from a study of blood T cells in healthy people across ages. Overall study results and limits: The percentage of naive T cells correlated strongly with TCR beta diversity.

Primed by a sample-barcoded 5' primer and a J-beta primer mix, a second PCR proceeded for about 6 to 12 cycles. Each cDNA molecule received a tag from a template-switch adaptor that had 12 random nucleotides. TCRdb analysed the 5' RACE reads with MiXCR anew, one entry per CDR3 protein. The sample records roughly 1.5 million distinct CDR3 sequences, about 45% being singletons. Concerning this clonotype: What it binds is not known.

Germline V CDR1 and CDR2: SGHDN, FVKESK. CDR3 length: 15 residues. Material for sequencing was blood. The rearrangement joins TRBV14 to TRBJ2-5, with TRBD1 identical over 8 bases. The DNA matches TRBJ2-7 better at its end, which makes the J call doubtful. The receptor's source is a woman under 30 in good health. The CDR3 bases are TGTGCCAGCAGCCAAGATCTCAGGGGGCGCAACGAGCAGTACTTC. This codes for CASSQDLRGRNEQYF.